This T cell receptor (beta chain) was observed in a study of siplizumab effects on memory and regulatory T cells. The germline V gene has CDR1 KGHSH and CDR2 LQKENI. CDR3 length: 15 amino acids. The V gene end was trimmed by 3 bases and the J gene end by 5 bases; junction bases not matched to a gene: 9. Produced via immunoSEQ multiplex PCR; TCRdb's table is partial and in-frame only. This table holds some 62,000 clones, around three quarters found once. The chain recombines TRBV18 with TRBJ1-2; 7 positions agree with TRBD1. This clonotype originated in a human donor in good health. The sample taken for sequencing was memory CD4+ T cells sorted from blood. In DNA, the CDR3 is TGTGCCAGCTCACCCTACCGGACAGGAGATTATGGCTACACCTTC. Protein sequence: CASSPYRTGDYGYTF.